A single sample gave rise to the 5 T cell receptor beta chains below, sequenced in a study of blood T cell repertoires in COVID-19. TCRdb keeps only in-frame clones here, not all; method: immunoSEQ multiplex PCR. The sample has hundreds of thousands of clones, around 87% seen once. The source material was peripheral blood. All receptors come from a human donor in a cohort sampled during active COVID-19.

The chain is built from TRBV7-3 and TRBJ2-6, with TRBD1 identical over 9 bases. Per the germline V gene, CDR1 is SGHTA and CDR2 is FQGTGA. The CDR3 has 15 amino acids. V lost 6 bases, J lost 5 bases, and 5 bases stayed unmatched. CDR3 nucleotide sequence: TGTGCCAGCAGAACCGACAGGGGGAGGGCCAACGTCCTGACTTTC. It is translated as CASRTDRGRANVLTF.

The chain is built from TRBV5-1 and TRBJ2-1, with 12 bases fitting TRBD1. Per the germline V gene, CDR1 is SGHRS and CDR2 is YFSETQ. CDR3 size: 15 residues. The V gene end was trimmed by 0 bases and the J gene end by 9 bases; junction bases not matched to a gene: 4. The DNA of the CDR3 is TGCGCCAGCAGCTTGGTCGGGACAGGGGGCAGTGAGCAGTTCTTC. Its protein is CASSLVGTGGSEQFF.

The J gene is TRBJ1-1, the V gene TRBV3-1 (or the pseudogene TRBV3-2); perhaps TRBD1 as D (5 bases). Germline CDR1 LGHDT, CDR2 YNNKEL (reference sequence). The CDR3 has 15 amino acids. The V and J ends lost 4 bases and 7 bases respectively, with 19 bases between them. This chain's CDR3 is CASSLAGGTEGEAFF. CDR3 coding DNA: TGTGCCAGCAGCCTGGCGGGGGGAACGGAGGGTGAAGCTTTCTTT.

This clone was counted between two and nine times. The rearrangement joins TRBV7-9 to TRBJ1-4; TRBD1 matches at 9 bases. V lost 5 bases and J lost 6; bases outside the gene matches: 7. The CDR3 has 15 amino acids. The germline V gene encodes CDR1 SEHNR and CDR2 FQNEAQ (reference sequence). The CDR3 sequence: CASSDGQGWDEKLFF. CDR3 sequence (DNA): TGTGCCAGCAGCGACGGACAGGGGTGGGATGAAAAACTGTTTTTT.

The chain links TRBV4-1 to TRBJ2-3; 7 nucleotides match TRBD1. J gave up 4 bases and V 6 bases, and 10 bases lay outside the gene matches. The CDR3 extends over 15 amino acids. CDR1 is MGHRA and CDR2 is YSYEKL in the germline V gene. The CDR3 coding sequence is TGCGCCAGCAGACCGACAGGGAAGTCGGCAGATACGCAGTATTTT. Its protein product is CASRPTGKSADTQYF.